The 32 T cell receptor beta chains in this list originate from one sample, sequenced in a study of cytomegalovirus exposure and HLA in healthy donors. The PCR employed 60 Vbeta primers together with 13 Jbeta primers. The method was immunoSEQ multiplex PCR; TCRdb's version includes in-frame clones alone and lacks a portion of them. The sample lists tens of thousands of clones; approximately 67% were seen once. Sequences were obtained from PBMCs. The receptors were sampled from a woman aged 25 to 39 in good health and CMV-seronegative.

The chain links TRBV6-1 to TRBJ2-7; D not certain. V lost 2 bases to trimming and J lost 1 base, with 3 bases between them. In germline, CDR1 is MNHNS, CDR2 SASEGT. This CDR3 spans 12 amino acids. The CDR3 protein is CASSERSYEQYF. The CDR3 DNA reads as TGTGCCAGCAGTGAACGGTCCTACGAGCAGTACTTC.

This chain uses TRBV5-1 with TRBJ1-1; no reliable D call. The V end lost 2 bases, the J end lost 10 bases, and 12 bases lay between the germline ends. Germline loops: CDR1 SGHRS, CDR2 YFSETQ. This CDR3 has 12 residues. CDR3 in amino acids: CASSLESTPAFF. CDR3 sequence (DNA): TGCGCCAGCAGCTTAGAGTCTACGCCAGCTTTCTTT.

The J gene is TRBJ1-5, the V gene TRBV7-2; 7 nucleotides agree with TRBD1. This CDR3 is built from 13 residues. Germline-derived CDR1 and CDR2 are SGHTA and FQGNSA. V trimming: 2 bases; J trimming: 7 bases; junction bases outside the gene matches: 2. DNA for the CDR3: TGTGCCAGCAGCTTATCGGACAGGCAGCCCCAGCATTTT. Protein sequence: CASSLSDRQPQHF.

The chain uses TRBV27 and TRBJ1-2, with 7 bases matching TRBD1. CDR1 MNHEY and CDR2 SMNVEV come from the germline V gene (reference sequence). The V gene end was trimmed by 4 bases and the J gene end by 4 bases; junction bases not matched to a gene: 3. The CDR3 extends over 13 amino acids. As DNA, the CDR3 is TGTGCCAGCAGTTCGACAGGGCTCTATGGCTACACCTTC. Its translation: CASSSTGLYGYTF.

This chain joins TRBV9 and TRBJ2-1; D uncertain. The CDR3 is 13 residues long. In germline, CDR1 is SGDLS, CDR2 YYNGEE. V was clipped by 0 bases and J by 10 bases, with 11 bases between them. DNA for the CDR3: TGTGCCAGCAGCGTAGATGCTCCCCAGGAGCAGTTCTTC. Translation gives CASSVDAPQEQFF.

This sequence joins TRBV5-1 and TRBJ1-4, with D uncertain. V dropped 4 bases and J dropped 11 bases, with 21 bases sitting between them. CDR1 SGHRS and CDR2 YFSETQ come from the germline V gene. The CDR3 has 15 amino acids. The DNA for the CDR3 is TGCGCCAGCAGCGCCGCGGGAGGGCTGGGTGACAAACTGTTTTTT. Translated: CASSAAGGLGDKLFF.

In this sample, this clone turned up a few times. The chain links TRBV13 to TRBJ1-1; the match to TRBD1 covers 8 bases. V lost 5 bases to trimming and J lost 3 bases; unmatched junction nucleotides: 2. This CDR3 comprises 13 residues. Germline V gives CDR1 PRHDT, CDR2 FYEKMQ (reference sequence). The CDR3 sequence is CASSPDRDTEAFF. The CDR3 region has the DNA TGTGCCAGCAGCCCGGACAGGGACACTGAAGCTTTCTTT.

The chain carries TRBV11-1 and TRBJ2-3; 11 bases match TRBD2. Germline-derived CDR1 and CDR2 are SGHAT and FQDESV (reference sequence). This CDR3 has 16 residues. The trim removed 5 bases at V and 6 bases at J, leaving 10 bases unmatched. CDR3 DNA: TGTGCCAGCAGCGCAGGCACTAGCGGGGGCAGCGATACGCAGTATTTT. It is translated as CASSAGTSGGSDTQYF.

The rearrangement links TRBV2 to TRBJ2-6; TRBD2 matches 7 bases. Germline loops: CDR1 SNHLY, CDR2 FYNNEI. The CDR3 length is 14 residues. The V gene end was trimmed by 4 bases and the J gene end by 3 bases; junction bases not matched to a gene: 0. CDR3 residues: CASSGGGGANVLTF. DNA of the CDR3: TGTGCCAGCAGTGGGGGGGGTGGGGCCAACGTCCTGACTTTC.

This clone was detected a few times. The chain links TRBV13 to TRBJ2-2; TRBD2 aligns across 8 bases. The CDR3 consists of 14 residues. V was clipped by 5 bases and J by 4 bases; unmatched bases: 3. Germline values: CDR1 PRHDT, CDR2 FYEKMQ (reference sequence). CDR3 nucleotides: TGTGCCAGCAGCGGGACTAGAGGCACCGGGGAGCTGTTTTTT. This encodes CASSGTRGTGELFF.

In its sample, this clone was seen a few times. This chain uses TRBV29-1 with TRBJ1-1; 8 nucleotides match TRBD1. The CDR3 extends over 13 amino acids. Germline V CDR1 and CDR2: SQVTM, ANQGSEA. J lost 4 bases, V lost 3 bases, and 4 bases had no gene match. The CDR3 spells CSVDRQGRTEAFF. The CDR3 nucleotides read TGCAGCGTTGACCGACAGGGGCGCACTGAAGCTTTCTTT. Using reference TRBV29-1 and TRBJ1-1 for the parts outside the CDR3, the full variable domain is SAVISQKPSRDICQRGTSLTIQCQVDSQVTMMFWYRQQPGQSLTLIATANQGSEATYESGFVIDKFPISRPNLTFSTLTVSNMSPEDSSIYLCSVDRQGRTEAFFGQGTRLTVV.

This clone was found once. J is TRBJ1-1 and V is TRBV6-5; TRBD1 agrees at 7 bases. The CDR3 consists of 15 residues. Germline loops: CDR1 MNHEY, CDR2 SVGAGI. With 7 bases clipped from V and 7 bases from J, the junction kept 15 bases outside the gene matches. CDR3 residues: CASTRQGGGDGEAFF. The CDR3 nucleotides read TGTGCCAGCACTCGACAGGGCGGGGGGGATGGTGAAGCTTTCTTT.

The gene calls are TRBV7-9 and TRBJ2-1; TRBD1 matches at 7 bases. V shed 5 bases, J shed 2 bases, and the junction held 3 bases outside the gene matches. Germline V gene lookup returns CDR1 SEHNR and CDR2 FQNEAQ (reference sequence). The CDR3 length is 14 residues. In DNA form, the CDR3 reads TGTGCCAGCAGCGCGGACAGGACCTACAATGAGCAGTTCTTC. Translated: CASSADRTYNEQFF.

J is TRBJ2-7 and V is TRBV7-2; 7 bases map to TRBD1. After removal of 1 base from V and 2 bases from J, the junction contained 5 bases not matched to a gene. The CDR3 is made up of 15 amino acids. Per germline, CDR1 SGHTA and CDR2 FQGNSA. The CDR3, as DNA: TGTGCCAGCAGCTTAGGCCAGGACAGGACCTACGAGCAGTACTTC. Protein product: CASSLGQDRTYEQYF. Full variable domain (rest looked up from reference TRBV7-2 and TRBJ2-7): GAGVSQSPSNKVTEKGKDVELRCDPISGHTALYWYRQSLGQGLEFLIYFQGNSAPDKSGLPSDRFSAERTGGSVSTLTIQRTQQEDSAVYLCASSLGQDRTYEQYFGPGTRLTVT.

This clone has more than one count but fewer than ten. The chain is built from TRBV9 and TRBJ2-2; a weak D match, TRBD2 (6 bases). This CDR3 contains 15 residues. Germline assignment: CDR1 SGDLS and CDR2 YYNGEE. The germline V and J ends were trimmed by 0 bases and 6 bases, with 12 bases remaining between them. This chain's CDR3 is CASSVGLENAGELFF. CDR3 nucleotides: TGTGCCAGCAGCGTAGGACTAGAAAACGCCGGGGAGCTGTTTTTT.

The chain employs TRBV2 and TRBJ2-3, with a tentative D call TRBD2 (6 bases). CDR3 length equals 14 residues. Germline loops: CDR1 SNHLY, CDR2 FYNNEI. V lost 5 bases to trimming and J lost 6 bases, with 15 bases between them. The CDR3 sequence: CASSSGRGHDTQYF. CDR3 DNA sequence: TGTGCCAGCAGTTCTGGGCGGGGTCATGATACGCAGTATTTT.

V and J are TRBV7-2 and TRBJ1-1, with 8 bases aligning to TRBD1. V was clipped by 5 bases and J by 6 bases; unmatched bases: 8. This CDR3 has 14 amino acids. Germline loops: CDR1 SGHTA, CDR2 FQGNSA. This CDR3 reads CASSADRGSAEAFF. DNA of the CDR3: TGTGCCAGCAGCGCCGACAGGGGTTCAGCTGAAGCTTTCTTT. The complete variable domain, with remaining parts taken from reference TRBV7-2 and TRBJ1-1, reads GAGVSQSPSNKVTEKGKDVELRCDPISGHTALYWYRQSLGQGLEFLIYFQGNSAPDKSGLPSDRFSAERTGGSVSTLTIQRTQQEDSAVYLCASSADRGSAEAFFGQGTRLTVV.

The chain joins TRBV2 to TRBJ1-2; possibly TRBD1 for D (5 bases). Trimming took 2 bases from V and 5 from J, leaving 12 bases between them. The germline V gene has CDR1 SNHLY and CDR2 FYNNEI. The CDR3 totals 14 residues. The CDR3 sequence: CASSEWSGNYGYTF. CDR3 DNA: TGTGCCAGCAGTGAATGGTCAGGGAATTATGGCTACACCTTC.

The chain recombines TRBV6-5 with TRBJ1-5, with D maybe TRBD1 (6 bases). The V end lost 2 bases, the J end lost 7 bases, and 12 bases lay between the germline ends. Germline-derived CDR1 and CDR2 are MNHEY and SVGAGI. This CDR3 spans 14 amino acids. The CDR3 sequence: CASSYGQGYQPQHF. CDR3 bases: TGTGCCAGCAGTTACGGTCAGGGGTACCAGCCCCAGCATTTT.

The V and J genes are TRBV27 and TRBJ2-3; 9 bases match TRBD2. V lost 5 bases to trimming and J lost 0 bases; unmatched junction nucleotides: 9. This CDR3 has 17 residues. Germline values: CDR1 MNHEY, CDR2 SMNVEV (reference sequence). CDR3 in DNA: TGTGCCAGCAGTCCCCAGCGGGGGGTCACTAGCACAGATACGCAGTATTTT. Translation gives CASSPQRGVTSTDTQYF.

The V gene is TRBV30, the J gene TRBJ2-5; 7 nucleotides match TRBD2. V trimming: 2 bases; J trimming: 3 bases; junction bases outside the gene matches: 0. The germline V gene has CDR1 GTSNPN and CDR2 SVGIG (reference sequence). This CDR3 is 12 amino acids long. As DNA, the CDR3 is TGTGCCTGGAGTCTAGCGGAAGAGACCCAGTACTTC. It is translated as CAWSLAEETQYF. Filled out from reference TRBV30 and TRBJ2-5, the complete variable domain reads SQTIHQWPATLVQPVGSPLSLECTVEGTSNPNLYWYRQAAGRGLQLLFYSVGIGQISSEVPQNLSASRPQDRQFILSSKKLLLSDSGFYLCAWSLAEETQYFGPGTRLLVL.

This sequence joins TRBV11-2 and TRBJ2-5; tentatively, D is TRBD1 (6 bases). CDR3 length: 14 amino acids. CDR1 and CDR2 (germline): SGHAT, FQNNGV. V lost 5 bases and J lost 4, with 14 bases in between. The CDR3 DNA sequence: TGTGCCAGCAGCCGTAATACAGGGACAGAGACCCAGTACTTC. It encodes CASSRNTGTETQYF.

This chain uses TRBV5-6 with TRBJ2-1, with D possibly matching TRBD2 (6 bases). The V end was cut by 4 bases, the J end by 3 bases, with 20 bases between. CDR3 size: 17 residues. Germline assignment: CDR1 SGHDT and CDR2 YYEEEE. CDR3: CASSTYQLATLYNEQFF. CDR3 sequence (DNA): TGTGCCAGCAGCACCTACCAACTAGCTACCCTCTACAATGAGCAGTTCTTC.

The chain uses TRBV18 and TRBJ1-4; 7 nucleotides match TRBD1. This CDR3 comprises 15 residues. CDR1 KGHSH and CDR2 LQKENI come from the germline V gene. The trim removed 0 bases at V and 7 bases at J, leaving 5 bases unmatched. The CDR3 DNA is TGTGCCAGCTCACCACCGACAGGGTCTTTTGAAAAACTGTTTTTT. It specifies CASSPPTGSFEKLFF. The variable domain in full, with the rest retrieved from reference TRBV18 and TRBJ1-4, is NAGVMQNPRHLVRRRGQEARLRCSPMKGHSHVYWYRQLPEEGLKFMVYLQKENIIDESGMPKERFSAEFPKEGPSILRIQQVVRGDSAAYFCASSPPTGSFEKLFFGSGTQLSVL.

The V gene is TRBV7-3, the J gene TRBJ2-2; 9 nucleotides match TRBD2. This CDR3 contains 17 residues. With V trimmed by 3 bases and J by 3 bases, 8 bases remained unmatched. Per the germline V gene, CDR1 is SGHTA and CDR2 is FQGTGA. CDR3 sequence: CASSLGAGGPYTGELFF. CDR3 nucleotides: TGTGCCAGCAGCTTGGGGGCGGGGGGGCCCTACACCGGGGAGCTGTTTTTT.

The V call is TRBV5-4, the J call TRBJ2-7; no definite D call. Germline V gene data show CDR1 as SGHNT and CDR2 as YYREEE (reference sequence). Trimming shortened V by 4 bases and J by 6 bases, and 5 bases separated the two germline ends. The CDR3 has 10 residues. The CDR3: CASSPFEQYF. The CDR3 coding sequence is TGTGCCAGCAGCCCCTTCGAGCAGTACTTC.

The gene calls are TRBV7-2 and TRBJ2-1; D ambiguous. This CDR3 comprises 14 residues. Germline V gene lookup returns CDR1 SGHTA and CDR2 FQGNSA. Trimming pared 1 base from V and 0 bases from J, leaving 4 bases between. The CDR3, as DNA: TGTGCCAGCAGCTTAGACAGCTCCTACAATGAGCAGTTCTTC. It encodes CASSLDSSYNEQFF.

V is TRBV19 and J is TRBJ1-5; possibly TRBD1 for D (5 bases). Trimming took 1 base from V and 2 from J, leaving 9 bases between them. CDR1 LNHDA and CDR2 SQIVND come from the germline V gene (reference sequence). This CDR3 is built from 15 residues. The CDR3 nucleotides are TGTGCCAGTAGTATAGGCAGGGCTGGCAATCAGCCCCAGCATTTT. Its protein is CASSIGRAGNQPQHF. Looking up the rest from reference TRBV19 and TRBJ1-5 gives the full variable domain: DGGITQSPKYLFRKEGQNVTLSCEQNLNHDAMYWYRQDPGQGLRLIYYSQIVNDFQKGDIAEGYSVSREKKESFPLTVTSAQKNPTAFYLCASSIGRAGNQPQHFGDGTRLSIL.

This clone was detected only a few times. The chain is built from TRBV19 and TRBJ2-5; 9 positions match TRBD1. CDR3 length: 15 residues. Germline V gene sequence: CDR1 LNHDA, CDR2 SQIVND (reference sequence). Trimming at V came to 3 bases and at J to 5 bases, leaving 7 bases not matched to a gene. The CDR3 DNA follows: TGTGCCAGTAGTATGACAGGGGGGGGATTGGAGACCCAGTACTTC. This sequence encodes CASSMTGGGLETQYF. Complete variable domain (other parts from reference TRBV19 and TRBJ2-5): DGGITQSPKYLFRKEGQNVTLSCEQNLNHDAMYWYRQDPGQGLRLIYYSQIVNDFQKGDIAEGYSVSREKKESFPLTVTSAQKNPTAFYLCASSMTGGGLETQYFGPGTRLLVL.

This clone has a single count. The chain combines TRBV9 with TRBJ2-5, with TRBD2 identical over 8 bases. Germline V CDR1 and CDR2: SGDLS, YYNGEE. The CDR3 is 17 residues long. V shed 0 bases and J 1 base; nucleotides not matched to a gene: 8. CDR3 nucleotides: TGTGCCAGCAGCGTAGAGAATGCGGGGGGCCCCCAAGAGACCCAGTACTTC. Translating it yields CASSVENAGGPQETQYF.

CDR3: CASSPGRDSYGYTF. The CDR3 DNA reads as TGTGCCAGCTCCCCGGGCCGGGACAGCTATGGCTACACCTTC. This chain joins TRBV18 and TRBJ1-2; 7 nucleotides line up with TRBD1. Per the germline V gene, CDR1 is KGHSH and CDR2 is LQKENI. Trimming took 6 bases from V and 4 from J; bases not matched to a gene: 8. The length of the CDR3 is 14 residues.

J is TRBJ2-7 and V is TRBV20-1, with unresolved D. Germline V gene lookup returns CDR1 DFQATT and CDR2 SNEGSKA (reference sequence). Trimming shortened V by 3 bases and J by 2 bases, and 5 bases separated the two germline ends. This CDR3 comprises 11 residues. CDR3: CSASGAYEQYF. Here the CDR3 DNA reads TGCAGTGCTAGCGGTGCCTACGAGCAGTACTTC.